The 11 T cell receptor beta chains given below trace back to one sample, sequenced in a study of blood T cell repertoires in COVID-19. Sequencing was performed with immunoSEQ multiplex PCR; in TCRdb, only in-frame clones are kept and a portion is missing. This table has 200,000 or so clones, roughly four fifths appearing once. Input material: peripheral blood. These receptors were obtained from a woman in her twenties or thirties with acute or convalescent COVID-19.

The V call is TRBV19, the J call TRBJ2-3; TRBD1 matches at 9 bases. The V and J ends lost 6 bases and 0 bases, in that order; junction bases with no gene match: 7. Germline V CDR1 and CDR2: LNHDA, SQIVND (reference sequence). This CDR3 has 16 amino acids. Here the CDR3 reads CASSETGGPSTDTQYF. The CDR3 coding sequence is TGTGCCAGTAGCGAAACAGGGGGCCCTAGCACAGATACGCAGTATTTT. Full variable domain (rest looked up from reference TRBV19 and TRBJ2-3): DGGITQSPKYLFRKEGQNVTLSCEQNLNHDAMYWYRQDPGQGLRLIYYSQIVNDFQKGDIAEGYSVSREKKESFPLTVTSAQKNPTAFYLCASSETGGPSTDTQYFGPGTRLTVL.

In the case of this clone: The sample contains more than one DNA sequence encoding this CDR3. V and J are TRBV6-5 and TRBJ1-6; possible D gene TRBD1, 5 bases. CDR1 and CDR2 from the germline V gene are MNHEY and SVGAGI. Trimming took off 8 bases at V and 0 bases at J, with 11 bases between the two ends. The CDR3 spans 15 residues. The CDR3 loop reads CASSGGSSYNSPLHF. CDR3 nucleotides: TGTGCCAGCTCGGGGGGTAGCTCCTATAATTCACCCCTCCACTTT.

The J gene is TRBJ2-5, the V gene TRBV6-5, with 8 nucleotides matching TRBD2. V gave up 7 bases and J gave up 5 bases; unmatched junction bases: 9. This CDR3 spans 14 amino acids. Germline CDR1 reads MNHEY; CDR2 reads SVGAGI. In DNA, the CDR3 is TGTGCCAGCACCGAGACGGGGGGGATGGAGACCCAGTACTTC. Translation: CASTETGGMETQYF.

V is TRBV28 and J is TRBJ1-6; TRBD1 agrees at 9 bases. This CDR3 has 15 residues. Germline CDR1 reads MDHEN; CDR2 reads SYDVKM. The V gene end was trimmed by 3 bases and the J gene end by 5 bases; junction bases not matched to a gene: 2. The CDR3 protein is CASSFGDRDNSPLHF. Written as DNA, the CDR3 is TGTGCCAGCAGTTTCGGGGACAGGGATAATTCACCCCTCCACTTT.

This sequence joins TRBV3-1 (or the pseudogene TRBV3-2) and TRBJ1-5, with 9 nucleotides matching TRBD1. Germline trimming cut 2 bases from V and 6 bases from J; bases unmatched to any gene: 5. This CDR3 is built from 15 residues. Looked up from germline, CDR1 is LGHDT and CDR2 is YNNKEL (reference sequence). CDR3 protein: CASSQRDRAGQPQHF. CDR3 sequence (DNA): TGTGCCAGCAGCCAACGGGACAGGGCTGGTCAGCCCCAGCATTTT.

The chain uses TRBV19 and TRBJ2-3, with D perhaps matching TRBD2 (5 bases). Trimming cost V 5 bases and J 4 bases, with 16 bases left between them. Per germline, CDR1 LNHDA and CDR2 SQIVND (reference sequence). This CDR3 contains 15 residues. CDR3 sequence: CASSYRGPGADTQYF. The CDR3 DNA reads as TGTGCCAGTAGTTACCGGGGTCCTGGCGCAGATACGCAGTATTTT.

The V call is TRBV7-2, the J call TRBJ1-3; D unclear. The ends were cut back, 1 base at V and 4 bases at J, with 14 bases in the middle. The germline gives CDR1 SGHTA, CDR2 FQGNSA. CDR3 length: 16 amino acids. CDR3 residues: CASSLGPGRKGNTIYF. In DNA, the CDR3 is TGTGCCAGCAGCTTAGGGCCTGGGAGGAAGGGAAACACCATATATTTT.

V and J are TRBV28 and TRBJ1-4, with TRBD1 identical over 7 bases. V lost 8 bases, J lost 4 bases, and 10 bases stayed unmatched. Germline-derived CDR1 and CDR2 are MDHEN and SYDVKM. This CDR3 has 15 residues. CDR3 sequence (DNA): TGTGCCAGCCAGGGGGAAGGACAGGTTAATGAAAAACTGTTTTTT. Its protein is CASQGEGQVNEKLFF.

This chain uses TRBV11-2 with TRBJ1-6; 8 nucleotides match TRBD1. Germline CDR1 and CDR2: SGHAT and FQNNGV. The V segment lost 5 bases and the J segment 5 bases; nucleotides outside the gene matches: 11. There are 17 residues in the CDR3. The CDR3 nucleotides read TGTGCCAGCAGCCCTGGGGACAGGCTCAGGGATAATTCACCCCTCCACTTT. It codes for CASSPGDRLRDNSPLHF.

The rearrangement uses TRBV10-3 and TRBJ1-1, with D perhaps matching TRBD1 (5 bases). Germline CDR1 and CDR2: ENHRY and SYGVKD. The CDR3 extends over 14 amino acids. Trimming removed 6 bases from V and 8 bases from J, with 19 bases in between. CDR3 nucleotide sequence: TGTGCCATCAGGGAAGGACACGGATACTTGGAAGCTTTCTTT. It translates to CAIREGHGYLEAFF.

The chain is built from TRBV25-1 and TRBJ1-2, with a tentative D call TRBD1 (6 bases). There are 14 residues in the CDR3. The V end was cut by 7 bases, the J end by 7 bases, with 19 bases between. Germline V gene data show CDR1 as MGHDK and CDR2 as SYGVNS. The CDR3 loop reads CASTPTGLYGGYTF. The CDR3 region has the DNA TGTGCCAGCACCCCGACAGGTCTGTACGGTGGCTACACCTTC.